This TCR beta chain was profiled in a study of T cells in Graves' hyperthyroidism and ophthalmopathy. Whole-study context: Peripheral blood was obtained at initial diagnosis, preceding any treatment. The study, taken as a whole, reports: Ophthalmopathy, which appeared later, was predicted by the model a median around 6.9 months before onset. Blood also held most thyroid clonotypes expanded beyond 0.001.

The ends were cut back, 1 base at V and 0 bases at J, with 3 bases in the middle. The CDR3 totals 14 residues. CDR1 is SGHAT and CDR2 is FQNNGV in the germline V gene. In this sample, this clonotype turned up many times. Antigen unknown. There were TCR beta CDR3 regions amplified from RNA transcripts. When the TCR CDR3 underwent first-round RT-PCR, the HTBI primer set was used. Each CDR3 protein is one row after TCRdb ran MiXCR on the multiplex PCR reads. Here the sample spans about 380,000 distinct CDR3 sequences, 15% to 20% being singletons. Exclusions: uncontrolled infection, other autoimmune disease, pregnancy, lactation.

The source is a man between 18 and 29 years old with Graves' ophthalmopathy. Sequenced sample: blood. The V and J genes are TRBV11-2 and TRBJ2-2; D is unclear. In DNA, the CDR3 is TGTGCCAGCAGCTTAGGGACGAACACCGGGGAGCTGTTTTTT. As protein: CASSLGTNTGELFF.